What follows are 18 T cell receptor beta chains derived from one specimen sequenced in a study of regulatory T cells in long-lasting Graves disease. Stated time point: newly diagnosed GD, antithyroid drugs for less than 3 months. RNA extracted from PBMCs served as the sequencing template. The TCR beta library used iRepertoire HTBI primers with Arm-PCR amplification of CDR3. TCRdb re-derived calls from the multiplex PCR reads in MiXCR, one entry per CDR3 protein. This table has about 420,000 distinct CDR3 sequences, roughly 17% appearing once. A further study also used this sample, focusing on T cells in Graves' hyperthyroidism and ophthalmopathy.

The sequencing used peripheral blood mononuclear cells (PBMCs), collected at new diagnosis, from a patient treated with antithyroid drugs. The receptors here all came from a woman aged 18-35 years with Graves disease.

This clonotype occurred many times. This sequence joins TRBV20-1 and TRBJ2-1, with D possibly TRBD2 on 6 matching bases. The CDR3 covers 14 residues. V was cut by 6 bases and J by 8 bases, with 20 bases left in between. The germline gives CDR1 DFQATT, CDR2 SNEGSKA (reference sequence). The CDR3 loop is CSAAAREYGDEQFF. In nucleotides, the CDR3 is TGCAGTGCCGCCGCTCGGGAGTATGGCGATGAGCAGTTCTTC.

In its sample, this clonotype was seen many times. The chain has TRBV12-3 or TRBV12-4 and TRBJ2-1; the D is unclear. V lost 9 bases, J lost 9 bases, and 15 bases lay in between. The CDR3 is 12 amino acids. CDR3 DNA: TGTGCCAGTAAAATTAGGCGAGGTGAGCAGTTCTTC. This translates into CASKIRRGEQFF.

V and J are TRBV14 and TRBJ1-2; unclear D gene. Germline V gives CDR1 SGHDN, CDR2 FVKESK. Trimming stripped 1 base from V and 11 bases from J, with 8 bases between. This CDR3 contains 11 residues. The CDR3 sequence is CASSQGSDYTF. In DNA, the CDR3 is TGTGCCAGCAGCCAAGGGTCGGATTACACCTTC.

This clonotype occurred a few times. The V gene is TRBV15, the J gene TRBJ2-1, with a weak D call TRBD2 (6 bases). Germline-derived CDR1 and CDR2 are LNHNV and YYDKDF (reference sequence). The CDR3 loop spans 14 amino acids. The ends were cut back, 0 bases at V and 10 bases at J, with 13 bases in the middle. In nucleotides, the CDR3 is TGTGCCACCAGCAGAGATGGGGTCGGGGGAGAGCAGTTCTTC. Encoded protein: CATSRDGVGGEQFF. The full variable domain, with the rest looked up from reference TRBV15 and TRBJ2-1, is DAMVIQNPRYQVTQFGKPVTLSCSQTLNHNVMYWYQQKSSQAPKLLFHYYDKDFNNEADTPDNFQSRRPNTSFCFLDIRSPGLGDTAMYLCATSRDGVGGEQFFGPGTRLTVL.

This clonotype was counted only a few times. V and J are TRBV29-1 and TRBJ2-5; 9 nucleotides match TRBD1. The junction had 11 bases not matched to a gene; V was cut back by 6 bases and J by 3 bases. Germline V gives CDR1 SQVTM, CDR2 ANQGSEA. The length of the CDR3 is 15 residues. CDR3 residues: CSVSGTTGGKETQYF. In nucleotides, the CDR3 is TGCAGCGTGAGCGGGACGACAGGGGGAAAAGAGACCCAGTACTTC.

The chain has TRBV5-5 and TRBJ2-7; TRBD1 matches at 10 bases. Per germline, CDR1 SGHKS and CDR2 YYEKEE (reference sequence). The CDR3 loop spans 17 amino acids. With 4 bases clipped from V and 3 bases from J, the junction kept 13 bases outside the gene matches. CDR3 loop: CASSPGTGVAPYYEQYF. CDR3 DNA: TGTGCCAGCAGCCCCGGGACAGGGGTCGCTCCTTACTACGAGCAGTACTTC. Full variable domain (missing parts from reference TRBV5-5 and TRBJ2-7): DAGVTQSPTHLIKTRGQQVTLRCSPISGHKSVSWYQQVLGQGPQFIFQYYEKEERGRGNFPDRFSARQFPNYSSELNVNALLLGDSALYLCASSPGTGVAPYYEQYFGPGTRLTVT.

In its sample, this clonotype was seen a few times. The CDR3 protein is CASSGGTSNSPLHF. The CDR3 nucleotides are TGCGCCAGCAGCGGCGGGACATCGAATTCACCCCTCCACTTT. The rearrangement joins TRBV5-1 to TRBJ1-6; D might be TRBD1 (6 bases). V gave up 4 bases and J gave up 7 bases, with 12 bases separating them. This CDR3 has 14 amino acids. CDR1 SGHRS and CDR2 YFSETQ come from the germline V gene.

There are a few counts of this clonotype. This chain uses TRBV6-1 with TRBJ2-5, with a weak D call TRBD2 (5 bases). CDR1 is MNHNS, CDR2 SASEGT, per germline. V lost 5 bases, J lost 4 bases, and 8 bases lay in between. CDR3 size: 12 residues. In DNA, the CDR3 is TGTGCCAGCAGTCAGGCGGGAGAGACCCAGTACTTC. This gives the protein CASSQAGETQYF.

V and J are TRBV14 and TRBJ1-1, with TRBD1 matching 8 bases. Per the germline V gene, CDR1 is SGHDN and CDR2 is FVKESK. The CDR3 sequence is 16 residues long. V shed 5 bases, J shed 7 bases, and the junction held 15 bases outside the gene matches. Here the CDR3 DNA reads TGTGCCAGCAGCAAAAGACAGGGGCCTCTATCCCATGAAGCTTTCTTT. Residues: CASSKRQGPLSHEAFF.

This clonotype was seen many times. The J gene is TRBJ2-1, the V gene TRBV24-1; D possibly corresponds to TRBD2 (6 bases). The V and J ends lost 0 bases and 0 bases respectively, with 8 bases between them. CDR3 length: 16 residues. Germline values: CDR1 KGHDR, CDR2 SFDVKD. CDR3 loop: CATSDLRESSYNEQFF. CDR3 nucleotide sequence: TGTGCCACCAGTGATTTGCGGGAGAGCTCCTACAATGAGCAGTTCTTC.

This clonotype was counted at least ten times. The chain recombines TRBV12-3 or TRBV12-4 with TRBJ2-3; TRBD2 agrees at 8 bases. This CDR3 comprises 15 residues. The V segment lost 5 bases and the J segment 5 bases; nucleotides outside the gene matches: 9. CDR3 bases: TGTGCCAGCAGTGGACTGGGTAGCGGGATAGATACGCAGTATTTT. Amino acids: CASSGLGSGIDTQYF.

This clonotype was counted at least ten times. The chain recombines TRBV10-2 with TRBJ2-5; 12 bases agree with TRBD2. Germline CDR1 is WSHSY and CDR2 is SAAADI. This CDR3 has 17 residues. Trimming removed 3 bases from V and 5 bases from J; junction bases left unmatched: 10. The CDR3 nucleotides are TGCGCCAGCAGTGATGTTGCTAGCGGGAGGGCCTGGGAGACCCAGTACTTC. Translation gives CASSDVASGRAWETQYF.

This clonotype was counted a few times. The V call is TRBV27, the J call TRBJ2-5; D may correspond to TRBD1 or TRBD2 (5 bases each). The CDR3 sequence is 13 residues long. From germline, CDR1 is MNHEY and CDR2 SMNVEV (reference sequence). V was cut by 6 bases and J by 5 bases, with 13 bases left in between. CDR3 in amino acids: CASRQIEGETQYF. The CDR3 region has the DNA TGTGCCAGCAGGCAGATCGAGGGGGAGACCCAGTACTTC.

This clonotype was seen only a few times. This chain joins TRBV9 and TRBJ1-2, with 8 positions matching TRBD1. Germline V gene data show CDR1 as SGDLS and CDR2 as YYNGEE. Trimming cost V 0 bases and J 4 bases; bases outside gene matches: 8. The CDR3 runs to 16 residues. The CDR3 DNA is TGTGCCAGCAGCGTAGGCGGACAGGGACTAACCTATGGCTACACCTTC. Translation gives CASSVGGQGLTYGYTF.

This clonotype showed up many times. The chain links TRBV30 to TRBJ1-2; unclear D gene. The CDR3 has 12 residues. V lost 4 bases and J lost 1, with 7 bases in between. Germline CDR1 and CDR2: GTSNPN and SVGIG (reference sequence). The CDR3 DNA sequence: TGTGCCTGGAAAAAGTATAACTATGGCTACACCTTC. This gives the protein CAWKKYNYGYTF.

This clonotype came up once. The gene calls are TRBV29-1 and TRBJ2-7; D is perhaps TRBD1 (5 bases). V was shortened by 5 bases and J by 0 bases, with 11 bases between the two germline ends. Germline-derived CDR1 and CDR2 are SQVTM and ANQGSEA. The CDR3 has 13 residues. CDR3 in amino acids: CSVLKDNSYEQYF. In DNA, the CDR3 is TGCAGCGTTCTCAAGGACAACTCCTACGAGCAGTACTTC.

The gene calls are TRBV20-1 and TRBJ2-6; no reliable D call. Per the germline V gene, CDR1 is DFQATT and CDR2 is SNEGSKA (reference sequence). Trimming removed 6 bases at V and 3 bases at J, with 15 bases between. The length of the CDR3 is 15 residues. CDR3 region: CSAPPRVYGANVLTF. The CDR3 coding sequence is TGCAGTGCCCCCCCCCGCGTTTATGGGGCCAACGTCCTGACTTTC.

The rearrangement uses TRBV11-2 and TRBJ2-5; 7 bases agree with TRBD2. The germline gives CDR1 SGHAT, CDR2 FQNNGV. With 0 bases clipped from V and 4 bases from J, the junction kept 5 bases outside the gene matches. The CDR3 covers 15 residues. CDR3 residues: CASSLEFAGVETQYF. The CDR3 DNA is TGTGCCAGCAGCTTAGAATTTGCGGGAGTAGAGACCCAGTACTTC.